Listed here are 26 T cell receptor beta chains from one sample, sequenced in a study of regulatory T cells in long-lasting Graves disease. Sequencing libraries for TCR beta were prepared with iRepertoire HTBI primers and Arm-PCR of CDR3 regions. TCRdb recomputed calls from the multiplex PCR reads with MiXCR, one row per CDR3 protein. Of 300,000 to 350,000 distinct CDR3 sequences in the sample, around 20% are singletons; the top ten hold 29%. This sample's time point: persistent/refractory GD, antithyroid drugs over 5 years with positive TRAb. Isolated PBMC RNA provided the starting material for the TCR library. Material: peripheral blood mononuclear cells (PBMCs), obtained when the disease was refractory, from a patient treated with antithyroid drugs. These receptors all stem from a female donor with Graves disease.

This clonotype came up once. A much more abundant neighbour one base away suggests this may be a read error. No DNA is shown, since the ends of the CDR3 on it are uncertain; the CDR3 is the one TCRdb lists. The CDR3 loop is CSVAAGTGYEQCF. This sequence joins TRBV29-1 and TRBJ2-7; no DNA check was done on the table's D call, TRBD1. Ends included, the CDR3 has 13 residues. CDR1 and CDR2 (germline): SQVTM, ANQGSEA.

The chain uses TRBV5-6 and TRBJ1-5; TRBD1 is a possible D gene (5 bases). With 1 base removed from V and 6 bases from J, the gap between germline ends came to 20 bases. The CDR3 runs 17 residues. The germline CDR1 and CDR2 sequences are SGHDT and YYEEEE. The CDR3 DNA follows: TGTGCCAGCAGCTTGTTTGAGGGCGGACAAGGAATTCAGCCCCAGCATTTT. Its protein is CASSLFEGGQGIQPQHF.

This clonotype was found many times. The CDR3 is CASRWRGDGYTF. The CDR3 coding sequence is TGTGCCAGCAGGTGGAGGGGGGATGGCTACACCTTC. V and J are TRBV2 and TRBJ1-2; TRBD1 might be the D (6 bases). This CDR3 contains 12 residues. V lost 6 bases and J lost 6, with 11 bases in between. The germline V gene has CDR1 SNHLY and CDR2 FYNNEI.

V gene TRBV6-1 combines with J gene TRBJ1-3, with unresolved D. Looked up from germline, CDR1 is MNHNS and CDR2 is SASEGT. The V end was cut by 7 bases, the J end by 4 bases, with 14 bases between. The CDR3 has 14 residues. The CDR3 loop reads CASTWTALGNTIYF. The CDR3 DNA follows: TGTGCCAGCACCTGGACGGCGTTGGGAAACACCATATATTTT.

In its sample, this clonotype was seen a few times. The chain has TRBV5-1 and TRBJ1-2, with 9 bases lining up with TRBD1. CDR1 is SGHRS, CDR2 YFSETQ, per germline. There are 15 residues in the CDR3. J was trimmed by 4 bases and V by 1 base; bases with no gene match: 5. The CDR3 DNA reads TGCGCCAGCAGCTTGTCGGACAGGGGAGCCTATGGCTACACCTTC. This gives the protein CASSLSDRGAYGYTF.

The V gene is TRBV5-4, the J gene TRBJ2-4; the D is unclear. V was cut by 2 bases and J by 8 bases, with 11 bases left in between. Germline CDR1 and CDR2: SGHNT and YYREEE (reference sequence). The CDR3 extends over 13 amino acids. In DNA form, the CDR3 reads TGTGCCAGCAGCTTATCGACCAGAGACATTCAGTACTTC. Protein product: CASSLSTRDIQYF.

The J gene is TRBJ1-2, the V gene TRBV10-3; D is unclear. The germline V gene encodes CDR1 ENHRY and CDR2 SYGVKD. V lost 3 bases to trimming and J lost 0 bases, with 11 bases between them. This CDR3 has 15 residues. CDR3 DNA sequence: TGTGCCATCAGTGATTATATGGGAACTAACTATGGCTACACCTTC. Translation: CAISDYMGTNYGYTF.

The chain recombines TRBV5-1 with TRBJ2-5; 12 nucleotides agree with TRBD2. V shed 3 bases, J shed 2 bases, and the junction held 5 bases outside the gene matches. Germline V gives CDR1 SGHRS, CDR2 YFSETQ. The CDR3 spans 16 residues. In DNA form, the CDR3 reads TGCGCCAGCAGCTCCGGACTAGCGGGGATGCAAGAGACCCAGTACTTC. It translates to CASSSGLAGMQETQYF.

This clonotype was recorded at least ten times. V gene TRBV6-1 combines with J gene TRBJ1-1; TRBD1 might be the D (5 bases). This CDR3 is 11 amino acids long. Germline V lookup: CDR1 MNHNS, CDR2 SASEGT. Trimming pared 7 bases from V and 9 bases from J, leaving 12 bases between. The CDR3 nucleotides read TGTGCCAGCACCTCACGGGGCCAAGCTTTCTTT. Amino acid sequence: CASTSRGQAFF.

The J gene is TRBJ1-2, the V gene TRBV25-1; perhaps TRBD1 as D (5 bases). The CDR3 covers 13 residues. V dropped 5 bases and J dropped 4 bases, with 11 bases sitting between them. CDR1 and CDR2 from the germline V gene are MGHDK and SYGVNS. CDR3 residues: CASSPGPSYGYTF. The CDR3 DNA sequence: TGTGCCAGCAGTCCGGGACCCAGCTATGGCTACACCTTC.

Details on this clonotype: Because the CDR3 is missing its conserved closing phenylalanine or tryptophan, this is likely a read error. V and J are TRBV20-1 and TRBJ1-5, with D possibly TRBD1 on 6 matching bases. V shed 2 bases and J shed 7 bases, with 12 bases lying between them. This CDR3 contains 13 residues. The germline V gene encodes CDR1 DFQATT and CDR2 SNEGSKA (reference sequence). The CDR3 DNA reads TGCAGTGCTAGACCAGGGGTAAGCCAGCCCCAGCATTCT. Translation: CSARPGVSQPQHS.

This clonotype was seen ten or more times. This chain uses TRBV15 with TRBJ1-4, with D perhaps matching TRBD1 (6 bases). Germline assignment: CDR1 LNHNV and CDR2 YYDKDF (reference sequence). Trimming removed 0 bases at V and 7 bases at J, with 15 bases between. The CDR3 contains 16 residues. In nucleotides, the CDR3 is TGTGCCACCAGCAGAGATCCAGGGGCCTTGGGTGAAAAACTGTTTTTT. Amino acid sequence: CATSRDPGALGEKLFF.

This clonotype was recorded many times. The rearrangement joins TRBV12-3 or TRBV12-4 to TRBJ2-5, with a possible D match to TRBD2 (6 bases). V dropped 5 bases and J dropped 1 base, with 14 bases sitting between them. The length of the CDR3 is 15 residues. This CDR3 is CASSPLAGTQETQYF. DNA of the CDR3: TGTGCCAGCAGTCCCCTGGCGGGAACCCAAGAGACCCAGTACTTC.

V gene TRBV5-1 combines with J gene TRBJ1-5; 8 bases are shared with TRBD1. This CDR3 comprises 18 residues. V lost 0 bases, J lost 1 base, and 9 bases stayed unmatched. Germline V CDR1 and CDR2: SGHRS, YFSETQ. As DNA, the CDR3 is TGCGCCAGCAGCTTGGCCCCACTAGACAGGGGAAGCAATCAGCCCCAGCATTTT. Translation: CASSLAPLDRGSNQPQHF.

Many counts were recorded for this clonotype. This rearrangement joins TRBV7-9 to TRBJ1-6, with TRBD1 matching 9 bases. After removal of 5 bases from V and 9 bases from J, the junction contained 8 bases not matched to a gene. Germline V gives CDR1 SEHNR, CDR2 FQNEAQ (reference sequence). CDR3 size: 15 residues. The DNA of the CDR3 is TGTGCCAGCAGCGAGGACAGGGGATTTCGTTCACCCCTCCACTTT. Amino acids: CASSEDRGFRSPLHF.

This clonotype came up many times. V usage is TRBV11-2 and J usage is TRBJ2-1; TRBD1 or TRBD2 may be the D gene (5 bases each). V lost 1 base to trimming and J lost 6 bases, with 19 bases between them. This CDR3 is built from 17 residues. Germline loops: CDR1 SGHAT, CDR2 FQNNGV. CDR3 nucleotides: TGTGCCAGCAGCTTAGGCACGGGACCCTCAGGTGGCAATGAGCAGTTCTTC. It is translated as CASSLGTGPSGGNEQFF.

This clonotype appeared many times. The rearrangement uses TRBV2 and TRBJ2-7, with 7 bases that match TRBD2. Trimming took 6 bases from V and 3 from J; bases not matched to a gene: 8. Germline values: CDR1 SNHLY, CDR2 FYNNEI. The CDR3 is made up of 14 amino acids. The CDR3 nucleotides are TGTGCCAGCAGGGAATCGGGAGGTCGCTACGAGCAGTACTTC. It yields the protein CASRESGGRYEQYF. The entire variable domain, with the rest obtained from reference TRBV2 and TRBJ2-7, is as follows: EPEVTQTPSHQVTQMGQEVILRCVPISNHLYFYWYRQILGQKVEFLVSFYNNEISEKSEIFDDQFSVERPDGSNFTLKIRSTKLEDSAMYFCASRESGGRYEQYFGPGTRLTVT.

Comment on this clonotype: One base away lies a much larger clone, so this may be a sequencing read error. V is TRBV6-9 and J is TRBJ2-5, with a possible D match to TRBD2 (6 bases). Germline V gene sequence: CDR1 MNHGY, CDR2 SVAAGI. The V gene lost 4 bases and the J gene lost 7 bases, with 22 bases spanning the gap. This CDR3 has 16 amino acids. The CDR3, as DNA: TGTGCCAGCAGTTCCATGGGACTGGGAGTTCTAGGGACCCAGTACTTC. Translation: CASSSMGLGVLGTQYF.

This clonotype was seen at least ten times. The chain combines TRBV20-1 with TRBJ2-7; a possible D gene is TRBD2 (5 bases). The CDR3 extends over 14 amino acids. V was cut by 6 bases and J by 0 bases, with 15 bases left in between. The germline V gene encodes CDR1 DFQATT and CDR2 SNEGSKA (reference sequence). In nucleotides, the CDR3 is TGCAGTGCCGGAGGTGGGAGAAGCTCCTACGAGCAGTACTTC. Its translation: CSAGGGRSSYEQYF.

This chain uses TRBV28 with TRBJ1-2; D is possibly TRBD1 (6 bases). This CDR3 contains 13 residues. The V end lost 8 bases, the J end lost 4 bases, and 14 bases lay between the germline ends. Germline V CDR1 and CDR2: MDHEN, SYDVKM. CDR3 sequence (DNA): TGTGCCAGCGGTGGGACACCCGGCTATGGCTACACCTTC. Protein product: CASGGTPGYGYTF.

For this clonotype: A much more abundant neighbour one base away suggests this may be a read error. This chain connects TRBV7-2 to TRBJ1-2; 7 positions match TRBD1. Unmatched junction bases numbered 7, after V lost 5 bases and J lost 7 bases. This CDR3 spans 13 amino acids. CDR1 is SGHTA and CDR2 is FQGNSA in the germline V gene. The CDR3, as DNA: TGTGCCAGCAGCAACGACAGGGCTGGTGGCTACACCTTC. Protein: CASSNDRAGGYTF.

Remarks on this clonotype: It may be a read error: a sequence one base away is much more abundant. The conserved phenylalanine or tryptophan normally closing the CDR3 is absent here, so this likely arose from a read error. CDR3 sequence reads: CASRPGGAAEAFS. The CDR3 coding sequence is TGTGCCAGCAGACCAGGGGGCGCCGCTGAAGCTTTCTCT. The chain recombines TRBV11-3 with TRBJ1-1, with TRBD1 identical over 8 bases. This CDR3 region has 13 residues. The germline CDR1 and CDR2 sequences are SGHNT and YENEEA. Trimming at V came to 6 bases and at J to 6 bases, leaving 6 bases not matched to a gene.

This clonotype was seen repeatedly, ten times or more. This chain uses TRBV28 with TRBJ2-4, with D perhaps being TRBD1 or TRBD2 (5 bases each). The germline V gene has CDR1 MDHEN and CDR2 SYDVKM. CDR3 length: 14 residues. V lost 5 bases and J lost 0, with 8 bases in between. The CDR3 bases are TGTGCCAGCAGTCCCGGGACAGCCAAAAACATTCAGTACTTC. Its protein is CASSPGTAKNIQYF.

This clonotype was picked up a small number of times. V gene TRBV5-1 combines with J gene TRBJ1-2, with D possibly being TRBD1 (5 bases). Trimming removed 0 bases from V and 8 bases from J, with 11 bases in between. Germline assignment: CDR1 SGHRS and CDR2 YFSETQ. The CDR3 is made up of 13 amino acids. The CDR3 loop is CASSLESGFGYTF. The CDR3 DNA reads as TGCGCCAGCAGCTTGGAGTCAGGGTTCGGCTACACCTTC.

Comments on this clonotype: A much larger clone differs from this one at a single base, so this may be a read error. The chain carries TRBV2 and TRBJ2-5; tentatively, D is TRBD2 (5 bases). CDR3 length: 12 amino acids. Trimming left V 6 bases short and J 3 bases short, with 8 bases between. CDR1 is SNHLY, CDR2 FYNNEI, per germline. The CDR3 sequence: CASSPAEETQYF. The DNA for the CDR3 is TGTGCCAGCAGCCCAGCGGAAGAGACCCAGTACTTC.

Only a few counts were recorded for this clonotype. As DNA, the CDR3 is TGTGCCAGCTCACCCAGGACTAGCGGGAACACCGGGGAGCTGTTTTTT. Its translation is CASSPRTSGNTGELFF. The genes are TRBV18 and TRBJ2-2; 10 nucleotides align to TRBD2. The junction had 2 bases not matched to a gene; V was cut back by 3 bases and J by 1 base. Per germline, CDR1 KGHSH and CDR2 LQKENI. The CDR3 length is 16 residues. Combining the CDR3 with reference TRBV18 and TRBJ2-2 gives the whole variable domain NAGVMQNPRHLVRRRGQEARLRCSPMKGHSHVYWYRQLPEEGLKFMVYLQKENIIDESGMPKERFSAEFPKEGPSILRIQQVVRGDSAAYFCASSPRTSGNTGELFFGEGSRLTVL.